These 17 T cell receptor beta chains were all obtained from the same sample, sequenced in a study of blood T cell repertoires in COVID-19 (dated by TCRdb to the early 2020s). Libraries were built with the immunoSEQ multiplex PCR assay. The clones in this table, taken by TCRdb from immuneACCESS, are in-frame only. Not every clone is retained; where verified, under half of the shortfall comes from an unresolved V gene, and the cause of the rest is unknown. The table for this sample lists approximately 26,000 clones; 90% of them were counted only once. Together, the top ten hold roughly 1.8% of the sample. Sequencing used peripheral blood. Source of these receptors: a woman aged 60-75 years with active COVID-19.

The chain is built from TRBV30 and TRBJ2-2; 11 bases are shared with TRBD2. Trimming removed 3 bases from V and 8 bases from J; junction bases left unmatched: 8. The germline gives CDR1 GTSNPN, CDR2 SVGIG (reference sequence). The CDR3 covers 15 residues. Here the CDR3 DNA reads TGTGCCTGGAGAAAACTAGCGGGAGTTTCAGGGGAGCTGTTTTTT. Protein product: CAWRKLAGVSGELFF.

The chain links TRBV19 to TRBJ2-3; D ambiguous. V was cut by 3 bases and J by 2 bases, with 6 bases left in between. CDR1 and CDR2 (germline): LNHDA, SQIVND (reference sequence). CDR3 size: 13 residues. For the CDR3, the DNA is TGTGCCAGTAGTATCCCCTCCACAGATACGCAGTATTTT. It translates to CASSIPSTDTQYF.

The V and J genes are TRBV27 and TRBJ2-7, with D possibly matching TRBD2 (5 bases). Deletions cut 5 bases from V and 5 bases from J, with 28 bases between. The germline V gene has CDR1 MNHEY and CDR2 SMNVEV (reference sequence). The CDR3 runs 18 residues. DNA for the CDR3: TGTGCCAGCAGTCCACACACGCCCTTAGACCCGAGGGCTCACGAGCAGTACTTC. Protein: CASSPHTPLDPRAHEQYF.

In this sample, this clone turned up a few times. Sequence at one end of the junction differs from germline and may be a read error. This sequence joins TRBV28 and TRBJ2-7, with TRBD2 matching 16 bases. The V gene's germline CDR1 is MDHEN and CDR2 SYDVKM. The CDR3 loop spans 12 amino acids. CDR3 bases: TGTGCCAGTTTTGGGACTAGCGGGAGGGCGGACTTC. This codes for CASFGTSGRADF. Together with reference TRBV28 and TRBJ2-7, the CDR3 gives the full variable domain: DVKVTQSSRYLVKRTGEKVFLECVQDMDHENMFWYRQDPGLGLRLIYFSYDVKMKEKGDIPEGYSVSREKKERFSLILESASTNQTSMYLCASFGTSGRADFGPGTRLTVT.

Here the CDR3 reads CASSSRSTGDNNSPLHF. The CDR3 nucleotides are TGCGCCAGCAGCTCGCGAAGTACGGGGGATAATAATTCACCCCTCCACTTT. The V gene is TRBV10-2, the J gene TRBJ1-6; D perhaps matches TRBD1 (5 bases). Trimming shortened V by 6 bases and J by 5 bases, and 20 bases separated the two germline ends. This CDR3 has 17 amino acids. Per germline, CDR1 WSHSY and CDR2 SAAADI.

This clone was counted a few times. The genes are TRBV28 and TRBJ2-7, with D possibly TRBD2 on 6 matching bases. The CDR3 has 15 residues. Germline values: CDR1 MDHEN, CDR2 SYDVKM. The germline V and J ends were trimmed by 4 bases and 3 bases, with 16 bases remaining between them. CDR3 sequence reads: CASSYLRGGVYEQYF. CDR3 nucleotides: TGTGCCAGCAGTTACTTGCGGGGCGGGGTCTACGAGCAGTACTTC.

This clone appeared once. The chain employs TRBV6-4 and TRBJ2-5, with 11 bases that match TRBD1. CDR3 length equals 15 residues. Looked up from germline, CDR1 is MRHNA and CDR2 is SNTAGT. Losses at the gene ends were 3 bases for V and 6 bases for J; bases not matched to a gene: 6. The CDR3 loop is CASSENRDRGKTQYF. DNA of the CDR3: TGTGCCAGCAGTGAAAATCGGGACAGGGGGAAGACCCAGTACTTC.

Turning to this clone: Other nucleotide sequences from this sample produce the same CDR3. J is TRBJ1-1 and V is TRBV19; possibly TRBD1 for D (5 bases). V shed 4 bases and J shed 2 bases, with 8 bases lying between them. CDR1 is LNHDA, CDR2 SQIVND, per germline (reference sequence). The CDR3 totals 13 residues. The DNA of the CDR3 is TGTGCCAGTAGTACGACAGCCAACACTGAAGCTTTCTTT. Protein product: CASSTTANTEAFF.

The rearrangement joins TRBV19 to TRBJ1-1; TRBD1 agrees at 7 bases. With 3 bases clipped from V and 9 bases from J, the junction kept 4 bases outside the gene matches. The CDR3 has 12 amino acids. CDR1 and CDR2 (germline): LNHDA, SQIVND (reference sequence). The CDR3 spells CASSMGQPKAFF. The DNA of the CDR3 is TGTGCCAGTAGTATGGGACAGCCAAAAGCTTTCTTT.

This chain uses TRBV10-3 with TRBJ1-6; the D gene is possibly TRBD1 (5 bases). This CDR3 region has 18 residues. Germline V CDR1 and CDR2: ENHRY, SYGVKD. V was cut by 3 bases and J by 0 bases, with 15 bases left in between. The CDR3 bases are TGTGCCATCAGTGATAATTTCGGGGGAAGCTCCTATAATTCACCCCTCCACTTT. Translated: CAISDNFGGSSYNSPLHF.

V gene TRBV18 combines with J gene TRBJ2-5; 8 nucleotides align to TRBD1. Looked up from germline, CDR1 is KGHSH and CDR2 is LQKENI. Trimming removed 5 bases from V and 7 bases from J; junction bases left unmatched: 12. CDR3 length: 15 residues. CDR3 sequence: CASSFSGAGGWTQYF. CDR3 coding DNA: TGTGCCAGCTCATTCTCCGGCGCAGGGGGCTGGACCCAGTACTTC. Variable domain in full (rest from reference TRBV18 and TRBJ2-5): NAGVMQNPRHLVRRRGQEARLRCSPMKGHSHVYWYRQLPEEGLKFMVYLQKENIIDESGMPKERFSAEFPKEGPSILRIQQVVRGDSAAYFCASSFSGAGGWTQYFGPGTRLLVL.

This chain uses TRBV29-1 with TRBJ2-7; TRBD1 agrees at 9 bases. In germline, CDR1 is SQVTM, CDR2 ANQGSEA. The CDR3 has 13 amino acids. The J segment lost 9 bases and the V segment lost 5 bases, leaving 11 bases of the junction unmatched. The CDR3 DNA follows: TGCAGCGTTTCTCCGGGACAGGGTCTGGGGCAGTACTTC. As protein: CSVSPGQGLGQYF.

V usage is TRBV27 and J usage is TRBJ1-1; no clear D gene. The CDR3 spans 13 residues. Trimming removed 1 base at V and 1 base at J, with 4 bases between. In germline, CDR1 is MNHEY, CDR2 SMNVEV (reference sequence). The CDR3 DNA follows: TGTGCCAGCAGTTTATTCTCGAACACTGAAGCTTTCTTT. Amino acids: CASSLFSNTEAFF.

The rearrangement joins TRBV19 to TRBJ2-7; 13 nucleotides align to TRBD2. The trim removed 5 bases at V and 2 bases at J, leaving 12 bases unmatched. The V gene's germline CDR1 is LNHDA and CDR2 SQIVND (reference sequence). CDR3 length: 18 amino acids. For the CDR3, the DNA is TGTGCCAGTAGTCAAACCGCCGGCGGACTAGCGGGAGCCTACGAGCAGTACTTC. Its translation: CASSQTAGGLAGAYEQYF.

This rearrangement joins TRBV28 to TRBJ1-4, with a possible D match to TRBD1 (5 bases). The CDR3 extends over 15 amino acids. V dropped 6 bases and J dropped 3 bases, with 14 bases sitting between them. Germline CDR1 MDHEN, CDR2 SYDVKM. CDR3 protein: CASRPVGEANEKLFF. CDR3 coding DNA: TGTGCCAGCAGACCTGTGGGGGAGGCTAATGAAAAACTGTTTTTT.

The chain uses TRBV5-8 and TRBJ2-7; tentative D call: TRBD1 (5 bases). The CDR3 contains 15 residues. Germline CDR1 is SGHTS and CDR2 is YDEGEE. The V end lost 0 bases, the J end lost 0 bases, and 10 bases lay between the germline ends. CDR3 residues: CASSLGGGPSYEQYF. In nucleotides, the CDR3 is TGTGCCAGCAGCTTGGGGGGCGGCCCCTCCTACGAGCAGTACTTC.

This clone has just one count. The rearrangement joins TRBV5-1 to TRBJ2-1, with 7 bases fitting TRBD2. This CDR3 is built from 16 residues. The germline V gene encodes CDR1 SGHRS and CDR2 YFSETQ. Trimming at V came to 0 bases and at J to 7 bases, leaving 10 bases not matched to a gene. The CDR3 coding sequence is TGCGCCAGCAGCTTGGTATCCCTAGCGGTTAAGAATGAGCAGTTCTTC. It translates to CASSLVSLAVKNEQFF.